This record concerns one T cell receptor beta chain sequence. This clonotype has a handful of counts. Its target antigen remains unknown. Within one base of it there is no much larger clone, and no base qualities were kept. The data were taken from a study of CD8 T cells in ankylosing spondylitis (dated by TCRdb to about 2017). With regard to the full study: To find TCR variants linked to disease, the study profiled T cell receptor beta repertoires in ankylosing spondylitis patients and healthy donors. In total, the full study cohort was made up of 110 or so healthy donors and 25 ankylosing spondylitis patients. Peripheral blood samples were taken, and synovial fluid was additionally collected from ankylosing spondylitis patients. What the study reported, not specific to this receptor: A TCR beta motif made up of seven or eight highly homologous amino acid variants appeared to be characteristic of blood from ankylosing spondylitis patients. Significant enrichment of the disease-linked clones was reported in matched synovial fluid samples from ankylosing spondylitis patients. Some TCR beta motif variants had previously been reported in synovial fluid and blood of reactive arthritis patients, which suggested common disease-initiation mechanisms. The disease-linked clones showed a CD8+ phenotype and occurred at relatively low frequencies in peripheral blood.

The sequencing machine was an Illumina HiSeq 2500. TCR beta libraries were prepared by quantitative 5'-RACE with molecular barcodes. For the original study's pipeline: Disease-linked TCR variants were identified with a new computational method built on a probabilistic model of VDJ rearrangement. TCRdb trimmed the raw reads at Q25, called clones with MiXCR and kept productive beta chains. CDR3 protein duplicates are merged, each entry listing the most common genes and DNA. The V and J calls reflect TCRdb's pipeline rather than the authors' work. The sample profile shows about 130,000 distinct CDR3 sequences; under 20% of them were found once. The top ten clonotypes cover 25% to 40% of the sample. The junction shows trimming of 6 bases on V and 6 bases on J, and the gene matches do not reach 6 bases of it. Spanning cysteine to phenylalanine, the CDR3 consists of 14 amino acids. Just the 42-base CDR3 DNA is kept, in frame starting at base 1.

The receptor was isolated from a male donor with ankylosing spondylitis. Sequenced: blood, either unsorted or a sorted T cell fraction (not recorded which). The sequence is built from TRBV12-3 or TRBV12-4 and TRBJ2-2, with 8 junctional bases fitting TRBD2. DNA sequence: TGTGCCAGCAGCCAAGCGGGAGCCCCCGGGGAGCTGTTTTTT. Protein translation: CASSQAGAPGELFF.